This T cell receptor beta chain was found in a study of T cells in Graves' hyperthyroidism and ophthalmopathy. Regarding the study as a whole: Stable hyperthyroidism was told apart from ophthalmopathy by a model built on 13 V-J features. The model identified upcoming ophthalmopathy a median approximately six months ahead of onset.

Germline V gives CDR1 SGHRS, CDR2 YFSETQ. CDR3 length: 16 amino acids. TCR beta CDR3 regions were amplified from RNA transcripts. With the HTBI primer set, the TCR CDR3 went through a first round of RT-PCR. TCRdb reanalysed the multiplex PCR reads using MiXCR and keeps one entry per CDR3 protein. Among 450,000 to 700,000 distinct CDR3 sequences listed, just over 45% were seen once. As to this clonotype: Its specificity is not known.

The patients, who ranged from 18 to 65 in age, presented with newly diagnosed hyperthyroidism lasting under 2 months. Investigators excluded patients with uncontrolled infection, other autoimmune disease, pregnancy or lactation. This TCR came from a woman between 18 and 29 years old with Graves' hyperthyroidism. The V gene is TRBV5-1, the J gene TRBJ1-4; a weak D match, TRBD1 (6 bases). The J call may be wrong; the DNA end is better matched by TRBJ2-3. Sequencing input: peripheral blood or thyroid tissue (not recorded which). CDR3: CASSSTDRWSTDTQYF. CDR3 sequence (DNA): TGCGCCAGCAGCTCGACAGACAGGTGGAGCACAGATACGCAGTATTTT.